The 16 T cell receptor beta chains reported below all come from one sample, sequenced in a study of Ad26.COV2.S vaccination and SARS-CoV-2 variants. Sequencing used immunoSEQ multiplex PCR; TCRdb keeps in-frame clones, though not all of them. The sample gives roughly 380,000 clones, around 89% of which show up once; roughly 4% is in the top ten. Treatment defined: some 20 received Ad26.COV2.S at low or high dose, single or two shots; 5 received placebo; per-sample allocation not given. The study sampled participants on day 63 after the first vaccine or placebo injection. Sample: peripheral blood, taken in a trial of Ad26.COV2.S vaccine versus placebo. The source of these receptors is a person between 18 and 59 years old who received the Ad26.COV2.S COVID-19 vaccine or a placebo.

J is TRBJ2-7 and V is TRBV19; TRBD1 or TRBD2 may be the D gene (5 bases each). Trimming took 7 bases from V and 7 from J, leaving 20 bases between them. The CDR3 totals 14 residues. Germline CDR1 is LNHDA and CDR2 is SQIVND (reference sequence). The DNA for the CDR3 is TGTGCCAGTACCGCGAGGGGCTTCACGGGGGAGCAGTACTTC. Amino acids: CASTARGFTGEQYF.

This chain joins TRBV4-1 and TRBJ2-2, with D unresolved. The CDR3 totals 14 residues. Looked up from germline, CDR1 is MGHRA and CDR2 is YSYEKL. V gave up 6 bases and J gave up 0 bases, with 8 bases separating them. The CDR3: CASRTQANTGELFF. The CDR3 coding sequence is TGCGCCAGCAGGACCCAGGCGAACACCGGGGAGCTGTTTTTT.

This clone was detected only once. This chain links TRBV15 with TRBJ1-5; D ambiguous. CDR1 is LNHNV, CDR2 YYDKDF, per germline (reference sequence). CDR3 size: 15 residues. V shed 6 bases and J shed 1 base, with 13 bases lying between them. The CDR3 DNA follows: TGTGCCACCAGTCCGCCCTATACGAGCAATCAGCCCCAGCATTTT. Protein: CATSPPYTSNQPQHF.

This chain connects TRBV5-4 to TRBJ2-3; 11 bases are a match to TRBD2. The V gene's germline CDR1 is SGHNT and CDR2 YYREEE (reference sequence). The V and J ends lost 6 bases and 2 bases, in that order; junction bases with no gene match: 14. CDR3 length equals 18 residues. CDR3 nucleotides: TGTGCCAGCAATACGGGGGCTAGCGGGGGGAAATACACAGATACGCAGTATTTT. Encoded protein: CASNTGASGGKYTDTQYF.

The chain carries TRBV4-3 and TRBJ1-2, with D tentatively TRBD1 (5 bases). Germline lookup yields CDR1 LGHNA and CDR2 YSLEER. This CDR3 is built from 15 residues. Trimming shortened V by 1 base and J by 6 bases, and 15 bases separated the two germline ends. The DNA for the CDR3 is TGCGCCAGCAGCCAAGGTCCAGGGCAAGTGGATGGCTACACCTTC. It translates to CASSQGPGQVDGYTF.

J is TRBJ2-5 and V is TRBV4-3; 8 bases match TRBD1. Germline CDR1 is LGHNA and CDR2 is YSLEER. The CDR3 length is 16 residues. The trim removed 0 bases at V and 4 bases at J, leaving 7 bases unmatched. The CDR3 spells CASSQEMGTGPETQYF. In DNA, the CDR3 is TGCGCCAGCAGCCAAGAAATGGGGACAGGACCAGAGACCCAGTACTTC.

J is TRBJ2-3 and V is TRBV7-2, with 14 bases matching TRBD2. J gave up 14 bases and V 0 bases, and 13 bases lay outside the gene matches. CDR3 length equals 17 residues. Looked up from germline, CDR1 is SGHTA and CDR2 is FQGNSA. The CDR3 DNA reads as TGTGCCAGCAGCTTAGCCCCAGGGACTAGCGGGGGCCCCTGGTCGTATTTT. Translated, it gives CASSLAPGTSGGPWSYF. Filled out from reference TRBV7-2 and TRBJ2-3, the complete variable domain reads GAGVSQSPSNKVTEKGKDVELRCDPISGHTALYWYRQSLGQGLEFLIYFQGNSAPDKSGLPSDRFSAERTGGSVSTLTIQRTQQEDSAVYLCASSLAPGTSGGPWSYFGPGTRLTVL.

The J gene is TRBJ2-3, the V gene TRBV5-4; D may be TRBD2 (5 bases). Trimming cost V 9 bases and J 0 bases, with 11 bases left between them. Germline V gives CDR1 SGHNT, CDR2 YYREEE (reference sequence). The CDR3 runs 13 residues. The CDR3 region is CAKKDWSTDTQYF. The DNA for the CDR3 is TGTGCCAAGAAGGACTGGAGCACAGATACGCAGTATTTT.

This clone was seen once. V is TRBV6-5 and J is TRBJ2-7; TRBD2 agrees at 11 bases. CDR1 is MNHEY and CDR2 is SVGAGI in the germline V gene. The CDR3 has 15 residues. With V trimmed by 1 base and J by 4 bases, 3 bases remained unmatched. The DNA of the CDR3 is TGTGCCAGCAGTTACTTGTCTAGCGGGGGGTACGAGCAGTACTTC. This encodes CASSYLSSGGYEQYF.

The chain carries TRBV28 and TRBJ2-7; D call uncertain. Germline values: CDR1 MDHEN, CDR2 SYDVKM. Trimming pared 10 bases from V and 9 bases from J, leaving 16 bases between. The CDR3 loop spans 11 amino acids. For the CDR3, the DNA is TGTGCCACCGAGCAGTCCAGAGGGCAGTACTTC. Protein product: CATEQSRGQYF.

The rearrangement joins TRBV6-5 to TRBJ2-5; 9 nucleotides match TRBD1. V trimming: 2 bases; J trimming: 5 bases; junction bases outside the gene matches: 6. This CDR3 is 15 amino acids long. Germline CDR1 reads MNHEY; CDR2 reads SVGAGI. The CDR3 spells CASSYQDRGGETQYF. Written as DNA, the CDR3 is TGTGCCAGCAGTTACCAGGACAGGGGAGGGGAGACCCAGTACTTC.

This chain joins TRBV24-1 and TRBJ2-3, with TRBD1 matching over 9 bases. Losses at the gene ends were 9 bases for V and 6 bases for J; bases not matched to a gene: 6. Germline-derived CDR1 and CDR2 are KGHDR and SFDVKD. This CDR3 is 13 amino acids long. CDR3 in DNA: TGTGCCACCCTGGGACAGGGTGCCGATACGCAGTATTTT. Its translation: CATLGQGADTQYF.

This rearrangement joins TRBV6-5 to TRBJ1-6, with unresolved D. This CDR3 spans 14 amino acids. Germline V CDR1 and CDR2: MNHEY, SVGAGI. Deletions cut 7 bases from V and 7 bases from J, with 14 bases between. The CDR3 region has the DNA TGTGCCAGCACCGTCGGGGAACGCAATTCACCCCTCCACTTT. Residues: CASTVGERNSPLHF.

This chain uses TRBV27 with TRBJ1-1, with no clear D. The CDR3 loop spans 13 amino acids. V lost 2 bases and J lost 4, with 8 bases in between. CDR1 and CDR2 (germline): MNHEY, SMNVEV (reference sequence). The CDR3 protein is CASSLGGGTEAFF. In nucleotides, the CDR3 is TGTGCCAGCAGTTTAGGTGGAGGCACTGAAGCTTTCTTT.

The V gene is TRBV27, the J gene TRBJ2-7, with a possible D match to TRBD1 (6 bases). Per the germline V gene, CDR1 is MNHEY and CDR2 is SMNVEV (reference sequence). V lost 8 bases and J lost 4, with 9 bases in between. CDR3 length equals 11 residues. The CDR3: CASLRGYEQYF. The CDR3 nucleotides are TGTGCCAGCCTTAGGGGGTACGAGCAGTACTTC.

V is TRBV6-5 and J is TRBJ1-5; TRBD1 matches 7 bases. This CDR3 comprises 15 residues. CDR1 and CDR2 from the germline V gene are MNHEY and SVGAGI. Trimming took 6 bases from V and 6 from J; bases not matched to a gene: 11. The DNA for the CDR3 is TGTGCCAGCAGGGAGAGACAGGGCGAGAGTCAGCCCCAGCATTTT. It codes for CASRERQGESQPQHF.